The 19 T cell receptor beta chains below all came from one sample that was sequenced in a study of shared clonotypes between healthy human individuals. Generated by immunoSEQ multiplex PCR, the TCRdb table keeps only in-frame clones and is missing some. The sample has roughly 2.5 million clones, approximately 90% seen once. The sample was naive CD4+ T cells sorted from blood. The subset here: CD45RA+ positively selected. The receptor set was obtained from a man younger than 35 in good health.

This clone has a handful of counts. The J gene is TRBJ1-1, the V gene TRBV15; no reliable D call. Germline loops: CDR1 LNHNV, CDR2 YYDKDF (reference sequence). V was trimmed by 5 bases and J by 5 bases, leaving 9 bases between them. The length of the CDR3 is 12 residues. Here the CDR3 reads CATSLRDTEAFF. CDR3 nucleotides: TGTGCCACCAGCCTTAGGGATACTGAAGCTTTCTTT. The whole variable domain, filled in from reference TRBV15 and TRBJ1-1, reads DAMVIQNPRYQVTQFGKPVTLSCSQTLNHNVMYWYQQKSSQAPKLLFHYYDKDFNNEADTPDNFQSRRPNTSFCFLDIRSPGLGDTAMYLCATSLRDTEAFFGQGTRLTVV.

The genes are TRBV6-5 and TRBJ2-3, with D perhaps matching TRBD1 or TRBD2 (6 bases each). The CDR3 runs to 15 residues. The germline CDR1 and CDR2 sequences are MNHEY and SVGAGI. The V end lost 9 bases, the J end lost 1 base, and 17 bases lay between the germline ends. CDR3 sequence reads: CASNRGGPGTDTQYF. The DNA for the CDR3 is TGTGCCAGTAACAGAGGGGGGCCGGGCACAGATACGCAGTATTTT.

CDR3 sequence (DNA): TGTGCCATCAGGGGACCGCAAGAAGCAACTGAAGCTTTCTTT. Translation gives CAIRGPQEATEAFF. The chain recombines TRBV10-3 with TRBJ1-1, with D tentatively TRBD1 (5 bases). Germline CDR1 ENHRY, CDR2 SYGVKD. With 6 bases removed from V and 5 bases from J, the gap between germline ends came to 16 bases. The CDR3 is 14 residues long.

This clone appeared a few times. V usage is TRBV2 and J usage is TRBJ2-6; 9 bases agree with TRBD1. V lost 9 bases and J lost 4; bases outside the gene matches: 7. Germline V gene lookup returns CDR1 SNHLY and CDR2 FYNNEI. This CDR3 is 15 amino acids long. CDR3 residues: CASTGQGSGANVLTF. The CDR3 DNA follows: TGTGCCAGTACGGGACAGGGAAGCGGGGCCAACGTCCTGACTTTC.

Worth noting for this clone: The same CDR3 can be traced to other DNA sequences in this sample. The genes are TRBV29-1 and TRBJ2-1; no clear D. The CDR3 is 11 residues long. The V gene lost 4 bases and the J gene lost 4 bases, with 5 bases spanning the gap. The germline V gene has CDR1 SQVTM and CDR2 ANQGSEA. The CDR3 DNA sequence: TGCAGCGTTGTCAGGTACAATGAGCAGTTCTTC. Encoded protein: CSVVRYNEQFF.

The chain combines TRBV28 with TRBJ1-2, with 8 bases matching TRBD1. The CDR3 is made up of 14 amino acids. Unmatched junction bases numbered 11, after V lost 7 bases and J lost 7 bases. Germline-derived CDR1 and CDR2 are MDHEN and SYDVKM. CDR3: CASKGAGGLGGYTF. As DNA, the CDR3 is TGTGCCAGCAAGGGGGCAGGGGGCTTAGGTGGCTACACCTTC.

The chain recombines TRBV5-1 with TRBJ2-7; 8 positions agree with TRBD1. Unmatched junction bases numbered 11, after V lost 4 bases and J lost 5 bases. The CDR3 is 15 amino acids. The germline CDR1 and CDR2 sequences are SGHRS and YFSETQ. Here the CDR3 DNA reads TGCGCCAGCAGCCCTGGACAGGGAAATATCCACGAGCAGTACTTC. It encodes CASSPGQGNIHEQYF.

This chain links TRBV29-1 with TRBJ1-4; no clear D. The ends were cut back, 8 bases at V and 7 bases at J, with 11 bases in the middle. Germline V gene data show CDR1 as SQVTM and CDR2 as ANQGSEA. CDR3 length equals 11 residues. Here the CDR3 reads CSLSLGEKLFF. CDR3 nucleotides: TGCAGCCTGTCACTTGGTGAAAAACTGTTTTTT.

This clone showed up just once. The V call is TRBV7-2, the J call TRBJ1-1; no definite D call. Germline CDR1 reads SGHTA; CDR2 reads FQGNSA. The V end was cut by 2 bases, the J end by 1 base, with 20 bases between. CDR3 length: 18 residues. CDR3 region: CASSLSFPQPQKNTEAFF. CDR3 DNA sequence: TGTGCCAGCAGCTTAAGTTTTCCTCAGCCCCAGAAGAACACTGAAGCTTTCTTT.

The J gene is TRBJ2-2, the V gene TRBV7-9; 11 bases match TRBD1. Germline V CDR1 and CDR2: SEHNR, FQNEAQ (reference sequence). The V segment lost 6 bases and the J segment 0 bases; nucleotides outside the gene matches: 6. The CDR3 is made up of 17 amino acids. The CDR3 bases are TGTGCCAGCAGAACGGGACAGGGGGGTTCGAACACCGGGGAGCTGTTTTTT. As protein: CASRTGQGGSNTGELFF.

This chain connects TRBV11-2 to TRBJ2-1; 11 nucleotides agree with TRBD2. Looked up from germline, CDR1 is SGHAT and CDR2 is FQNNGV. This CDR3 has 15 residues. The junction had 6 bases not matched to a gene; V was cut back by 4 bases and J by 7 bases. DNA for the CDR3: TGTGCCAGCAGCTATAGCGGGAGGGCCCAAAATGAGCAGTTCTTC. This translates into CASSYSGRAQNEQFF.

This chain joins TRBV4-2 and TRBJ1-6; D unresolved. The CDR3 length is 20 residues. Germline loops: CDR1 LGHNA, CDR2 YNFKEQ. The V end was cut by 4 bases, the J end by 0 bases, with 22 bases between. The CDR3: CASSPTHIYQKSSYNSPLHF. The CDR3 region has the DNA TGTGCCAGCAGCCCCACCCATATATATCAAAAGAGCTCCTATAATTCACCCCTCCACTTT.

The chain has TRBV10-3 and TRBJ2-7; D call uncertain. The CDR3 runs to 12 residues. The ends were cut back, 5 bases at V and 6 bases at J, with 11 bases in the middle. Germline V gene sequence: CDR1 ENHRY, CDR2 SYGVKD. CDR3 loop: CAISTSPGEQYF. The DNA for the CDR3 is TGTGCCATCAGTACCTCCCCCGGCGAGCAGTACTTC.

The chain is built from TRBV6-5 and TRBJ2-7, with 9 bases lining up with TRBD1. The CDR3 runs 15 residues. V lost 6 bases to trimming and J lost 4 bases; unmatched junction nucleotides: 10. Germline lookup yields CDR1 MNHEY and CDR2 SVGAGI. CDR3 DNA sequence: TGTGCCAGCAGAAAAAACCGGGACAGGGCATACGAGCAGTACTTC. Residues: CASRKNRDRAYEQYF.

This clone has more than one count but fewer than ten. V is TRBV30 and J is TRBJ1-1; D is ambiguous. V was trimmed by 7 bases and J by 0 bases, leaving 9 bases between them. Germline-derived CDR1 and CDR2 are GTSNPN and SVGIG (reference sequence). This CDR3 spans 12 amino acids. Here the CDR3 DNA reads TGTGCCTCCCAGTTTTTGAACACTGAAGCTTTCTTT. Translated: CASQFLNTEAFF.

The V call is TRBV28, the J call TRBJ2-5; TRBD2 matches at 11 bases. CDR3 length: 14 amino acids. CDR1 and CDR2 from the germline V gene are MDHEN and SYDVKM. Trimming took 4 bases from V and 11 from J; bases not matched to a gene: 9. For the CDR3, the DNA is TGTGCCAGCAGTTCGACTAGCGGGGACCGAGAGCAGTACTTC. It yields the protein CASSSTSGDREQYF.

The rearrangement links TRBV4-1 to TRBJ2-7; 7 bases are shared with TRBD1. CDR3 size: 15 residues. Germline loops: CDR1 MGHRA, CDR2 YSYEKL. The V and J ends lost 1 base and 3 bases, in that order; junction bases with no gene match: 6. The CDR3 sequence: CASSQGSGTDYEQYF. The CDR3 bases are TGCGCCAGCAGCCAAGGATCCGGGACAGACTACGAGCAGTACTTC.

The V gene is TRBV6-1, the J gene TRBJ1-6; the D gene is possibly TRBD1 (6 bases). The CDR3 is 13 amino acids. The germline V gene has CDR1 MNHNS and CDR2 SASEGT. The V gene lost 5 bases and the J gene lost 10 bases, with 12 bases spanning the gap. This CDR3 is CASSSQGWSPLHF. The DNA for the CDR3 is TGTGCCAGCAGTTCACAGGGTTGGTCACCCCTCCACTTT.

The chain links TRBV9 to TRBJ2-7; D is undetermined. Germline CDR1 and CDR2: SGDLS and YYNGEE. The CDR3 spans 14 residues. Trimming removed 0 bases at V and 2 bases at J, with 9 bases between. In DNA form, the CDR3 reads TGTGCCAGCAGCGTAGTTGCGGTTCCCTACGAGCAGTACTTC. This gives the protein CASSVVAVPYEQYF.